The 21 T cell receptor beta chains in this list originate from one sample, sequenced in a study of identifying expanded T cells in peripheral blood. Libraries were prepared by immunoSEQ multiplex PCR; TCRdb keeps only in-frame clonotypes and omits some of them. This table has about 54,000 clones, roughly nine tenths appearing once. What was sequenced was blood. The receptors originated from a person aged 18 to 75 in good health.

The table lists this clone with a few counts. The genes are TRBV10-3 and TRBJ2-1; TRBD2 matches 13 bases. The junction had 6 bases not matched to a gene; V was cut back by 0 bases and J by 10 bases. This CDR3 is 16 amino acids long. In germline, CDR1 is ENHRY, CDR2 SYGVKD. The CDR3 DNA is TGTGCCATCAGTGAGTCGTTAGGGACTAGCGGGACGGAGCAGTTCTTC. Residues: CAISESLGTSGTEQFF.

This sequence joins TRBV7-2 and TRBJ1-1, with 7 bases aligning to TRBD1. The CDR3 loop spans 16 amino acids. The ends lost 7 bases at V and 10 bases at J; junction bases unmatched: 21. From germline, CDR1 is SGHTA and CDR2 FQGNSA. In DNA, the CDR3 is TGTGCCAGCAAAGGCGGACAGGCAGAAAGTTGGGTGGGAGCTTTCTTT. As protein: CASKGGQAESWVGAFF. Full variable domain (missing parts from reference TRBV7-2 and TRBJ1-1): GAGVSQSPSNKVTEKGKDVELRCDPISGHTALYWYRQSLGQGLEFLIYFQGNSAPDKSGLPSDRFSAERTGGSVSTLTIQRTQQEDSAVYLCASKGGQAESWVGAFFGQGTRLTVV.

This clone appeared a few times. The chain employs TRBV6-6 and TRBJ2-6; tentatively, D is TRBD2 (5 bases). Germline V CDR1 and CDR2: MNHNY, SVGAGI (reference sequence). This CDR3 is 15 amino acids long. V dropped 5 bases and J dropped 2 bases, with 10 bases sitting between them. The CDR3 nucleotides read TGTGCCAGCAGTCAGGAGGTAGCTGGGGCCAACGTCCTGACTTTC. Its protein product is CASSQEVAGANVLTF.

This chain uses TRBV15 with TRBJ2-5; D remains ambiguous. This CDR3 has 14 amino acids. The V and J ends lost 1 base and 4 bases respectively, with 10 bases between them. CDR1 LNHNV and CDR2 YYDKDF come from the germline V gene (reference sequence). CDR3 protein: CATSRGHEPETQYF. In nucleotides, the CDR3 is TGTGCCACCAGCAGAGGTCACGAGCCAGAGACCCAGTACTTC. Combining the CDR3 with reference TRBV15 and TRBJ2-5 gives the whole variable domain DAMVIQNPRYQVTQFGKPVTLSCSQTLNHNVMYWYQQKSSQAPKLLFHYYDKDFNNEADTPDNFQSRRPNTSFCFLDIRSPGLGDTAMYLCATSRGHEPETQYFGPGTRLLVL.

The chain carries TRBV6-6 and TRBJ2-7; no definite D call. The V end was cut by 6 bases, the J end by 3 bases, with 15 bases between. The CDR3 runs 14 residues. Germline V CDR1 and CDR2: MNHNY, SVGAGI (reference sequence). The CDR3 region is CASSQSQQVYEQYF. As DNA, the CDR3 is TGTGCCAGCAGCCAGTCCCAGCAGGTCTACGAGCAGTACTTC.

The J gene is TRBJ1-2, the V gene TRBV18; 7 positions agree with TRBD1. J gave up 8 bases and V 4 bases, and 10 bases lay outside the gene matches. The V gene's germline CDR1 is KGHSH and CDR2 LQKENI. The CDR3 covers 14 residues. CDR3 loop: CASSRTGVGSGYTF. Here the CDR3 DNA reads TGTGCCAGCTCACGAACAGGGGTCGGTTCGGGCTACACCTTC.

The chain's CDR3 is CASSRQGMTDTQYF. CDR3 coding DNA: TGTGCCAGCTCCCGACAGGGGATGACAGATACGCAGTATTTT. The chain employs TRBV18 and TRBJ2-3; TRBD1 matches at 8 bases. The CDR3 contains 14 residues. Germline assignment: CDR1 KGHSH and CDR2 LQKENI. V trimming: 6 bases; J trimming: 3 bases; junction bases outside the gene matches: 5.

The chain couples TRBV12-5 to TRBJ2-5; D gene uncertain. Germline CDR1 reads LGHNT; CDR2 reads FRNRAP. V lost 6 bases, J lost 5 bases, and 10 bases lay in between. The CDR3 is 12 residues long. CDR3 amino acids: CASGLRVETQYF. As DNA, the CDR3 is TGTGCTAGTGGACTACGCGTGGAGACCCAGTACTTC.

The genes are TRBV10-3 and TRBJ2-1; 10 positions match TRBD2. There are 13 residues in the CDR3. CDR1 and CDR2 (germline): ENHRY, SYGVKD. The trim removed 11 bases at V and 8 bases at J, leaving 9 bases unmatched. CDR3 nucleotide sequence: TGTGCCGCCCTCGAGCGGGGGGGTGATGAGCAGTTCTTC. Its protein is CAALERGGDEQFF.

This clone was seen a few times. In DNA form, the CDR3 reads TGTGCCAGCAGCTTAGGAGCCAGTTGGGAGACCCAGTACTTC. This encodes CASSLGASWETQYF. The chain combines TRBV7-2 with TRBJ2-5; no clear D gene. From germline, CDR1 is SGHTA and CDR2 FQGNSA. V lost 1 base and J 5 bases, leaving 11 bases between the germline ends. CDR3 length: 14 amino acids.

This clone was counted between two and nine times. The V gene is TRBV18, the J gene TRBJ1-5; D not certain. CDR3 length equals 14 residues. The V end was cut by 3 bases, the J end by 3 bases, with 9 bases between. Germline CDR1 KGHSH, CDR2 LQKENI. The CDR3 region is CASSPARNNQPQHF. DNA for the CDR3: TGTGCCAGCTCACCCGCCAGAAACAATCAGCCCCAGCATTTT. The whole variable domain, remainder taken from reference TRBV18 and TRBJ1-5, is NAGVMQNPRHLVRRRGQEARLRCSPMKGHSHVYWYRQLPEEGLKFMVYLQKENIIDESGMPKERFSAEFPKEGPSILRIQQVVRGDSAAYFCASSPARNNQPQHFGDGTRLSIL.

The rearrangement uses TRBV11-2 and TRBJ2-7; 11 bases map to TRBD2. The V segment lost 0 bases and the J segment 2 bases; nucleotides outside the gene matches: 0. The V gene's germline CDR1 is SGHAT and CDR2 FQNNGV. CDR3 size: 15 residues. DNA for the CDR3: TGTGCCAGCAGCTTAGAACTAGCGGGGGCCTACGAGCAGTACTTC. It is translated as CASSLELAGAYEQYF.

CDR3 DNA sequence: TGTGCCAGCAGCTTGGAGGCCAGGGAAACGGGTTCACCCCTCCACTTT. Translating gives CASSLEARETGSPLHF. The chain is built from TRBV5-6 and TRBJ1-6, with a possible D match to TRBD1 (5 bases). The CDR3 contains 16 residues. Germline V gene data show CDR1 as SGHDT and CDR2 as YYEEEE. V dropped 0 bases and J dropped 9 bases, with 16 bases sitting between them.

The chain recombines TRBV7-6 with TRBJ2-1; 7 bases map to TRBD1. Germline V gene data show CDR1 as SGHVS and CDR2 as FNYEAQ. The trim removed 1 base at V and 6 bases at J, leaving 3 bases unmatched. The CDR3 is 14 residues long. The CDR3 is CASSLGAGGNEQFF. CDR3 sequence (DNA): TGTGCCAGCAGCTTAGGTGCAGGGGGCAATGAGCAGTTCTTC.

The chain joins TRBV27 to TRBJ2-1; either TRBD1 or TRBD2 may fit D (6 bases each). With 8 bases removed from V and 0 bases from J, the gap between germline ends came to 14 bases. Looked up from germline, CDR1 is MNHEY and CDR2 is SMNVEV (reference sequence). CDR3 length: 15 residues. CDR3 DNA: TGTGCCAGCGCGGGACAATCGAGCTCCTACAATGAGCAGTTCTTC. Protein product: CASAGQSSSYNEQFF.

The V call is TRBV7-9, the J call TRBJ2-1; 10 bases map to TRBD2. Germline CDR1 SEHNR, CDR2 FQNEAQ (reference sequence). The CDR3 is made up of 17 amino acids. After removal of 5 bases from V and 10 bases from J, the junction contained 17 bases not matched to a gene. The CDR3 spells CASSQQRGVAGGREQFF. CDR3 nucleotide sequence: TGTGCCAGCAGCCAACAAAGGGGGGTAGCGGGAGGCCGGGAGCAGTTCTTC.

V is TRBV11-2 and J is TRBJ1-2; D uncertain. Per germline, CDR1 SGHAT and CDR2 FQNNGV. V was pared by 6 bases and J by 2 bases, with 13 bases between. This CDR3 contains 14 residues. In nucleotides, the CDR3 is TGTGCCAGCAGTAAAGGTCAGAGCAACTATGGCTACACCTTC. Protein product: CASSKGQSNYGYTF.

This rearrangement joins TRBV11-2 to TRBJ2-7; D remains unclear. Looked up from germline, CDR1 is SGHAT and CDR2 is FQNNGV. Trimming took off 5 bases at V and 5 bases at J, with 7 bases between the two ends. This CDR3 has 11 residues. The CDR3, as DNA: TGTGCCAGCAGCAAAACGAACGAGCAGTACTTC. Residues: CASSKTNEQYF.

The chain is built from TRBV5-6 and TRBJ1-2; 8 bases agree with TRBD1. The ends lost 2 bases at V and 2 bases at J; junction bases unmatched: 5. Germline CDR1 and CDR2: SGHDT and YYEEEE. The CDR3 runs to 15 residues. CDR3 sequence reads: CASSFRDRRNYGYTF. The CDR3 bases are TGTGCCAGCAGCTTCCGGGACAGGAGGAACTATGGCTACACCTTC. The complete variable domain, with remaining parts taken from reference TRBV5-6 and TRBJ1-2, reads DAGVTQSPTHLIKTRGQQVTLRCSPKSGHDTVSWYQQALGQGPQFIFQYYEEEERQRGNFPDRFSGHQFPNYSSELNVNALLLGDSALYLCASSFRDRRNYGYTFGSGTRLTVV.

The sample holds one count of this clone. The chain is built from TRBV6-1 and TRBJ2-3; either TRBD1 or TRBD2 may supply D (5 bases each). The CDR3 extends over 12 amino acids. Trimming removed 4 bases from V and 6 bases from J, with 8 bases in between. The V gene's germline CDR1 is MNHNS and CDR2 SASEGT. The DNA of the CDR3 is TGTGCCAGCAGTGTGGGGGAGGATACGCAGTATTTT. Protein product: CASSVGEDTQYF.

This chain uses TRBV10-3 with TRBJ1-1; D is possibly TRBD1 (6 bases). CDR3 length equals 14 residues. Trimming stripped 7 bases from V and 1 base from J, with 13 bases between. CDR1 ENHRY and CDR2 SYGVKD come from the germline V gene. Here the CDR3 reads CAITPDRANTEAFF. The CDR3 nucleotides are TGTGCCATCACCCCGGACAGAGCGAACACTGAAGCTTTCTTT.